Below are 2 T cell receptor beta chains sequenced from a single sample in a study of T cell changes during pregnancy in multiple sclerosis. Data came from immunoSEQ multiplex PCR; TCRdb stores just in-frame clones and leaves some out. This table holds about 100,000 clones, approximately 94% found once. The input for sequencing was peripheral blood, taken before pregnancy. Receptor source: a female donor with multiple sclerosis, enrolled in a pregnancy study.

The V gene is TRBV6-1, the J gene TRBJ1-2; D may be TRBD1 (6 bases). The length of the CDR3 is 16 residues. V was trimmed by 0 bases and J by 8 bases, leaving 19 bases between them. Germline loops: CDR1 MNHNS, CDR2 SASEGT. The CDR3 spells CASSEAGRGSRSGYTF. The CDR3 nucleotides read TGTGCCAGCAGTGAAGCGGGCAGGGGAAGTAGGAGCGGCTACACCTTC.

CDR3 in amino acids: CASSIASGQDYEQYF. CDR3 nucleotide sequence: TGTGCCAGTAGTATAGCCTCGGGACAGGACTACGAGCAGTACTTC. This chain joins TRBV19 and TRBJ2-7; the match to TRBD1 covers 8 bases. The ends lost 1 base at V and 3 bases at J; junction bases unmatched: 5. This CDR3 comprises 15 residues. CDR1 LNHDA and CDR2 SQIVND come from the germline V gene (reference sequence).